The next 19 T cell receptor beta chains were all read from a single sample in a study of blood T cells in healthy people across ages. PCR was performed a second time for about 6 to 12 cycles using a sample-barcoded 5' primer and a J-beta primer mix. TCRdb called the 5' RACE reads again in MiXCR, with one record for every CDR3 protein. There are around 1,500,000 distinct CDR3 sequences in the sample; approximately 28% occur only once, and less than 9.5% lies in the top ten. Sample: blood. Every receptor here comes from a woman aged 25 to 45 in good health.

The rearrangement joins TRBV5-1 to TRBJ2-5; D is undetermined. The V end was cut by 5 bases, the J end by 0 bases, with 11 bases between. Germline CDR1 reads SGHRS; CDR2 reads YFSETQ. CDR3 length: 14 amino acids. The CDR3 is CASRESVNQETQYF. The CDR3 DNA reads as TGCGCCAGCAGAGAATCCGTCAACCAAGAGACCCAGTACTTC.

This clonotype was seen repeatedly, ten times or more. The V gene is TRBV12-3 or TRBV12-4, the J gene TRBJ2-1; TRBD2 agrees at 12 bases. The V segment lost 6 bases and the J segment 4 bases; nucleotides outside the gene matches: 1. The CDR3 length is 14 residues. The CDR3 spells CASRGLAGYNEQFF. The CDR3, as DNA: TGTGCCAGCAGAGGACTAGCGGGGTACAATGAGCAGTTCTTC.

The V call is TRBV28, the J call TRBJ2-1; TRBD2 matches 8 bases. The CDR3 loop spans 16 amino acids. Per germline, CDR1 MDHEN and CDR2 SYDVKM. The V gene end was trimmed by 5 bases and the J gene end by 2 bases; junction bases not matched to a gene: 8. The CDR3 sequence is CASSALTSGPYNEQFF. CDR3 nucleotides: TGTGCCAGCAGTGCCCTTACTAGCGGCCCCTACAATGAGCAGTTCTTC.

As DNA, the CDR3 is TGCAGTGCTAGAAGAGTGGCGGAGACCCAGTACTTC. Translation gives CSARRVAETQYF. The chain combines TRBV20-1 with TRBJ2-5; D uncertain. This CDR3 is 12 amino acids long. Germline lookup yields CDR1 DFQATT and CDR2 SNEGSKA (reference sequence). V lost 2 bases, J lost 5 bases, and 9 bases lay in between.

The chain combines TRBV20-1 with TRBJ1-6; TRBD1 agrees at 10 bases. This CDR3 region has 15 residues. V lost 3 bases to trimming and J lost 10 bases; unmatched junction nucleotides: 9. Germline CDR1 and CDR2: DFQATT and SNEGSKA (reference sequence). The CDR3, as DNA: TGCAGTGCTAGTATAAGGGAGACAGGGGGCTCACCCCTCCACTTT. This encodes CSASIRETGGSPLHF.

The sample holds a few counts of this clonotype. The chain links TRBV5-1 to TRBJ1-2, with a tentative D call TRBD1 (6 bases). Trimming removed 5 bases at V and 0 bases at J, with 11 bases between. The CDR3 is made up of 14 amino acids. Germline lookup yields CDR1 SGHRS and CDR2 YFSETQ. CDR3 sequence reads: CASRLWTANYGYTF. CDR3 in DNA: TGCGCCAGCAGATTATGGACAGCTAACTATGGCTACACCTTC.

In regard to this clonotype: This may stem from a read error, because a much larger clone lies one nucleotide away. The chain uses TRBV28 and TRBJ1-1, with D hard to call. CDR3 length: 12 amino acids. The germline V gene has CDR1 MDHEN and CDR2 SYDVKM. V was clipped by 4 bases and J by 4 bases, with 7 bases between them. The CDR3 DNA reads TGTGCCAGCAGTTCCCCCCTCACTGAAGCTTTCTTT. Protein product: CASSSPLTEAFF.

Comment on this clonotype: One end of the junction varies from germline; a read error may be responsible. The CDR3 nucleotides are TGTGCCAGCGGTTACGTTCGACCTACAGATACGCAGTATTTT. Protein sequence: CASGYVRPTDTQYF. This chain connects TRBV6-2 or TRBV6-3 to TRBJ2-3; no definite D call. The CDR3 extends over 14 amino acids. CDR1 and CDR2 (germline): MNHEY, SVGEGT.

This clonotype occurred a few times. This chain uses TRBV3-1 with TRBJ1-5; possible D gene TRBD1, 5 bases. Deletions cut 5 bases from V and 5 bases from J, with 16 bases between. CDR1 and CDR2 from the germline V gene are LGHDT and YNNKEL (reference sequence). The CDR3 has 15 residues. The CDR3 here is CASSYSSGTDQPQHF. In DNA form, the CDR3 reads TGTGCCAGCAGCTATTCTTCCGGGACGGATCAGCCCCAGCATTTT. The full variable domain, its missing parts supplied by reference TRBV3-1 and TRBJ1-5, is DTAVSQTPKYLVTQMGNDKSIKCEQNLGHDTMYWYKQDSKKFLKIMFSYNNKELIINETVPNRFSPKSPDKAHLNLHINSLELGDSAVYFCASSYSSGTDQPQHFGDGTRLSIL.

A single count supports this clonotype. This chain connects TRBV28 to TRBJ1-4; 7 positions agree with TRBD1. The CDR3 is made up of 13 amino acids. CDR1 and CDR2 (germline): MDHEN, SYDVKM. V lost 4 bases, J lost 7 bases, and 3 bases stayed unmatched. This CDR3 is CASSWGQPEKLFF. DNA for the CDR3: TGTGCCAGCAGTTGGGGACAGCCTGAAAAACTGTTTTTT.

This chain links TRBV7-2 with TRBJ2-3; 12 bases map to TRBD2. Per germline, CDR1 SGHTA and CDR2 FQGNSA. The CDR3 is 15 residues long. V dropped 7 bases and J dropped 6; count of bases not matched to a gene: 8. The CDR3 here is CASKWGLAGPDTQYF. The CDR3 DNA sequence: TGTGCCAGCAAGTGGGGACTAGCGGGTCCCGATACGCAGTATTTT. Looking up the rest from reference TRBV7-2 and TRBJ2-3 gives the full variable domain: GAGVSQSPSNKVTEKGKDVELRCDPISGHTALYWYRQSLGQGLEFLIYFQGNSAPDKSGLPSDRFSAERTGGSVSTLTIQRTQQEDSAVYLCASKWGLAGPDTQYFGPGTRLTVL.

A few counts support this clonotype. V gene TRBV7-2 combines with J gene TRBJ2-1; 9 nucleotides align to TRBD2. The V gene's germline CDR1 is SGHTA and CDR2 FQGNSA. Trimming cost V 6 bases and J 8 bases; bases outside gene matches: 14. The length of the CDR3 is 16 residues. CDR3 DNA sequence: TGTGCCAGCAGACTCACCAGCGGGGGGCCACCCGATGAGCAGTTCTTC. It translates to CASRLTSGGPPDEQFF.

This clonotype was detected once. This clone may be a read error of a much larger clone one base away. The chain links TRBV11-1 to TRBJ2-1; no clear D gene. The germline CDR1 and CDR2 sequences are SGHAT and FQDESV (reference sequence). This CDR3 contains 16 residues. The CDR3 protein is CANSHLRVGSYNEQFF. The DNA of the CDR3 is TGTGCCAACAGCCACCTTCGGGTAGGGTCCTACAATGAGCAGTTCTTC. Drawing the rest from reference TRBV11-1 and TRBJ2-1, the complete variable domain is EAEVAQSPRYKITEKSQAVAFWCDPISGHATLYWYRQILGQGPELLVQFQDESVVDDSQLPKDRFSAERLKGVDSTLKIQPAELGDSAMYLCANSHLRVGSYNEQFFGPGTRLTVL.

Here the CDR3 DNA reads TGTGCCAGCAGTCCCGCCCGGACGACCTTCTACGAGCAGTACTTC. This encodes CASSPARTTFYEQYF. J is TRBJ2-7 and V is TRBV28, with D hard to call. V was cut by 5 bases and J by 3 bases, with 17 bases left in between. The CDR3 totals 15 residues. Looked up from germline, CDR1 is MDHEN and CDR2 is SYDVKM.

The chain joins TRBV3-1 to TRBJ2-1; 7 bases map to TRBD2. Germline V gene sequence: CDR1 LGHDT, CDR2 YNNKEL (reference sequence). CDR3 length equals 16 residues. V shed 1 base, J shed 7 bases, and the junction held 10 bases outside the gene matches. This CDR3 is CASSQGGRLGKNEQFF. The CDR3 DNA is TGTGCCAGCAGCCAAGGCGGGAGACTAGGTAAGAATGAGCAGTTCTTC.

This clonotype was seen once. The chain carries TRBV6-5 and TRBJ2-1, with D perhaps matching TRBD1 (5 bases). Germline CDR1 is MNHEY and CDR2 is SVGAGI. The CDR3 sequence is 13 residues long. V lost 1 base and J lost 10, with 11 bases in between. CDR3 DNA: TGTGCCAGCAGTTACTTAGGGGAAGGCGAGCAGTTCTTC. Protein product: CASSYLGEGEQFF.

Many counts were recorded for this clonotype. The J gene is TRBJ2-5, the V gene TRBV4-1, with 11 bases fitting TRBD1. Germline values: CDR1 MGHRA, CDR2 YSYEKL. With 0 bases clipped from V and 5 bases from J, the junction kept 5 bases outside the gene matches. The CDR3 consists of 16 residues. The CDR3 loop is CASSQDPGQGAETQYF. The CDR3 nucleotides are TGCGCCAGCAGCCAAGATCCCGGACAGGGGGCCGAGACCCAGTACTTC.

This chain links TRBV12-3 or TRBV12-4 with TRBJ2-2; D may correspond to TRBD1 or TRBD2 (5 bases each). This CDR3 comprises 14 residues. V lost 7 bases, J lost 4 bases, and 13 bases lay in between. The CDR3 DNA is TGTGCCAGCACCCGGGGCGGGCCCACCGGGGAGCTGTTTTTT. It is translated as CASTRGGPTGELFF.

This clonotype occurred a few times. V gene TRBV20-1 combines with J gene TRBJ1-2, with 8 bases aligning to TRBD1. Unmatched junction bases numbered 9, after V lost 4 bases and J lost 5 bases. This CDR3 region has 14 residues. Germline values: CDR1 DFQATT, CDR2 SNEGSKA (reference sequence). CDR3 sequence: CSAIRLDRDYGYTF. The CDR3 DNA sequence: TGCAGTGCTATAAGATTGGACAGGGATTATGGCTACACCTTC.